This note documents a single T cell receptor (beta chain) sequence. The data stem from a study of T cells in tuberculosis. Study-level information: T cells were selected with CD1B tetramers loaded with glucose monomycolate.

The germline V gene has CDR1 MDHEN and CDR2 SYDVKM. The CDR3 loop spans 15 amino acids. The germline V and J ends were trimmed by 6 bases and 0 bases, with 14 bases remaining between them. The table came from immunoSEQ multiplex PCR; TCRdb's copy has only in-frame clones and leaves some out. This sample carries 54,000 or so clones, roughly 79% of them seen once, and the ten largest clones take about 13%. After thawing and overnight rest, PBMC were stained with GMM-loaded CD1B tetramer, viability dye and anti-CD3 for sorting. C32 glucose monomycolate from Rhodococcus equi was loaded onto the CD1B tetramers. Approximately 100,000 tetramer-negative cells were sorted from each donor.

Material for sequencing was CD1b-GMM tetramer-negative cells sorted from PBMCs. The gene calls are TRBV28 and TRBJ1-1, with D perhaps matching TRBD1 (6 bases). This clonotype originated in an adult woman with latent tuberculosis. This CDR3 reads CASSPMGAMNTEAFF. CDR3 DNA sequence: TGTGCCAGCAGCCCCATGGGGGCGATGAACACTGAAGCTTTCTTT.